A single sample gave rise to the 5 T cell receptor beta chains below, sequenced in a study of shared clonotypes between healthy human individuals. TCRdb's table, derived via immunoSEQ multiplex PCR, lists solely in-frame clones and lacks some. The sample contains around 2.1 million clones, approximately 96% of which appear only once. Sequenced: naive CD4+ T cells sorted from blood. The subset: CD45RA+ positively selected. The origin of the receptors is a man between 18 and 29 years old in good health.

The chain combines TRBV7-2 with TRBJ2-1, with 9 positions matching TRBD1. Looked up from germline, CDR1 is SGHTA and CDR2 is FQGNSA. The CDR3 is 18 amino acids. Unmatched junction bases numbered 13, after V lost 1 base and J lost 6 bases. The CDR3, as DNA: TGTGCCAGCAGCTTAGTTTCTACAGGGGGCAGTGGTGGCAATGAGCAGTTCTTC. Amino acid sequence: CASSLVSTGGSGGNEQFF.

A remark on this clone: The same CDR3 can be traced to other DNA sequences in this sample. This chain links TRBV28 with TRBJ1-4, with 9 bases lining up with TRBD1. Germline CDR1 is MDHEN and CDR2 is SYDVKM. The CDR3 totals 14 residues. The junction had 4 bases not matched to a gene; V was cut back by 6 bases and J by 5 bases. CDR3 bases: TGTGCCAGCAGGCCGACAGGGGGAAATGAAAAACTGTTTTTT. Translated: CASRPTGGNEKLFF.

This sequence joins TRBV11-2 and TRBJ2-3, with 10 bases fitting TRBD2. CDR1 is SGHAT and CDR2 is FQNNGV in the germline V gene. The V gene end was trimmed by 3 bases and the J gene end by 4 bases; junction bases not matched to a gene: 4. The CDR3 is made up of 15 amino acids. CDR3 region: CASSFSGGGADTQYF. DNA for the CDR3: TGTGCCAGCAGCTTCAGCGGGGGGGGCGCAGATACGCAGTATTTT.

This sequence joins TRBV10-2 and TRBJ2-1; 8 nucleotides match TRBD1. V was clipped by 6 bases and J by 7 bases; unmatched bases: 17. Germline V gene data show CDR1 as WSHSY and CDR2 as SAAADI. This CDR3 region has 17 residues. CDR3 in amino acids: CASSANIKAGGRNEQFF. In DNA form, the CDR3 reads TGCGCCAGCAGCGCCAATATAAAAGCAGGGGGCAGGAATGAGCAGTTCTTC.

The chain employs TRBV30 and TRBJ1-2; D possibly corresponds to TRBD1 (6 bases). The CDR3 contains 13 residues. The germline V gene encodes CDR1 GTSNPN and CDR2 SVGIG (reference sequence). Trimming cost V 7 bases and J 0 bases, with 12 bases left between them. As DNA, the CDR3 is TGTGCCTTGGACAGTGGGTCTAACTATGGCTACACCTTC. This gives the protein CALDSGSNYGYTF.